This entry lists 27 T cell receptor beta chains sequenced from one sample in a study of CD8+ T cells in alopecia areata (dated by TCRdb to the late 2010s). Preparation of the library involved the immunoSEQ multiplex PCR assay. RNA was extracted from all samples and reverse transcribed into cDNA, which served as template for TCR sequencing. The source is immuneACCESS, and TCRdb retained only in-frame sequences with V and J called. Part of the clones is not carried over; for the studies checked, unresolved V genes explain less than half of this, and the remainder is unexplained. The table for this sample lists 150,000 to 250,000 clones; 58% of them were counted only once. Clones ranked in the top ten supply approximately 5.1% of the sample. In light of the paper, this sample's time point label describes: about 5 months on oral tofacitinib. The sample's treatment or condition label, in plain terms: oral pan-JAK inhibitor, 5-10 mg twice daily.

The sequencing here drew on CD4+ T cells sorted from blood, taken at week 24, from a patient treated with tofacitinib. The receptor set was obtained from a human donor with alopecia areata.

A few counts support this clone. The V call is TRBV6-1, the J call TRBJ1-1; the D is unclear. Germline CDR1 reads MNHNS; CDR2 reads SASEGT. Trimming took 5 bases from V and 5 from J, leaving 12 bases between them. The CDR3 sequence is 13 residues long. CDR3 amino acids: CASSPQHATEAFF. CDR3 in DNA: TGTGCCAGCAGTCCTCAGCATGCGACTGAAGCTTTCTTT.

V is TRBV2 and J is TRBJ2-5; D is perhaps TRBD1 or TRBD2 (5 bases each). In germline, CDR1 is SNHLY, CDR2 FYNNEI. The CDR3 has 15 residues. V was cut by 2 bases and J by 2 bases, with 12 bases left in between. The CDR3 here is CASSEQGEGQETQYF. CDR3 coding DNA: TGTGCCAGCAGTGAACAGGGAGAGGGGCAAGAGACCCAGTACTTC.

This clone was picked up a small number of times. The J gene is TRBJ2-5, the V gene TRBV10-3, with D uncertain. With 6 bases removed from V and 5 bases from J, the gap between germline ends came to 10 bases. The CDR3 is 12 amino acids. Per the germline V gene, CDR1 is ENHRY and CDR2 is SYGVKD. The CDR3 is CAISEQRETQYF. The CDR3 region has the DNA TGTGCCATCAGCGAGCAGAGGGAGACCCAGTACTTC.

This clone was observed a few times. This chain connects TRBV15 to TRBJ2-3; D is possibly TRBD1 (5 bases). Trimming took off 2 bases at V and 5 bases at J, with 20 bases between the two ends. The CDR3 has 17 amino acids. CDR1 is LNHNV, CDR2 YYDKDF, per germline (reference sequence). The CDR3, as DNA: TGTGCCACCAGCAGATCTACCCTAGGGGCCGGTGAAGATACGCAGTATTTT. Amino acids: CATSRSTLGAGEDTQYF. The complete variable domain, with remaining parts taken from reference TRBV15 and TRBJ2-3, reads DAMVIQNPRYQVTQFGKPVTLSCSQTLNHNVMYWYQQKSSQAPKLLFHYYDKDFNNEADTPDNFQSRRPNTSFCFLDIRSPGLGDTAMYLCATSRSTLGAGEDTQYFGPGTRLTVL.

This clone was seen more than once but under ten times. The CDR3 nucleotides read TGTGCCAGCGGCAGACTAGCGGCCTACAATGAGCAGTTCTTC. It encodes CASGRLAAYNEQFF. The chain joins TRBV2 to TRBJ2-1; 9 bases are shared with TRBD2. CDR3 length: 14 residues. Germline V gene lookup returns CDR1 SNHLY and CDR2 FYNNEI. Trimming at V came to 8 bases and at J to 2 bases, leaving 4 bases not matched to a gene.

The V call is TRBV27, the J call TRBJ2-5, with 7 positions matching TRBD1. This CDR3 comprises 13 residues. V was pared by 0 bases and J by 9 bases, with 4 bases of the junction left unmatched. Germline V gene sequence: CDR1 MNHEY, CDR2 SMNVEV (reference sequence). CDR3: CASSLSDRLSQYF. CDR3 coding DNA: TGTGCCAGCAGTTTATCGGACAGGTTGTCCCAGTACTTC.

The chain is built from TRBV6-5 and TRBJ2-2; D not resolved. Trimming pared 0 bases from V and 6 bases from J, leaving 8 bases between. The CDR3 runs to 14 residues. CDR1 is MNHEY and CDR2 is SVGAGI in the germline V gene. CDR3 sequence reads: CASSYSSGPGELFF. The CDR3 bases are TGTGCCAGCAGTTACTCGTCAGGACCCGGGGAGCTGTTTTTT.

This clone was seen only a few times. The chain has TRBV5-6 and TRBJ2-2; D remains ambiguous. Per germline, CDR1 SGHDT and CDR2 YYEEEE. Trimming stripped 3 bases from V and 3 bases from J, with 12 bases between. This CDR3 has 15 amino acids. In DNA, the CDR3 is TGTGCCAGCAGCTCCCAGCCTACCGACACCGGGGAGCTGTTTTTT. It translates to CASSSQPTDTGELFF. Filled out from reference TRBV5-6 and TRBJ2-2, the complete variable domain reads DAGVTQSPTHLIKTRGQQVTLRCSPKSGHDTVSWYQQALGQGPQFIFQYYEEEERQRGNFPDRFSGHQFPNYSSELNVNALLLGDSALYLCASSSQPTDTGELFFGEGSRLTVL.

This clone was recorded a few times. V usage is TRBV29-1 and J usage is TRBJ2-3, with unresolved D. Germline V gene lookup returns CDR1 SQVTM and CDR2 ANQGSEA. The CDR3 runs to 12 residues. Deletions cut 7 bases from V and 2 bases from J, with 10 bases between. The CDR3 loop is CSAHDFTDTQYF. CDR3 nucleotide sequence: TGCAGCGCCCACGATTTCACAGATACGCAGTATTTT.

The rearrangement links TRBV6-5 to TRBJ2-5; D unclear. This CDR3 has 12 residues. With 5 bases removed from V and 2 bases from J, the gap between germline ends came to 6 bases. The germline V gene encodes CDR1 MNHEY and CDR2 SVGAGI. CDR3 DNA sequence: TGTGCCAGCAGTACCCGGCAAGAGACCCAGTACTTC. This translates into CASSTRQETQYF.

The chain has TRBV19 and TRBJ2-7; TRBD1 matches 7 bases. Germline V gene sequence: CDR1 LNHDA, CDR2 SQIVND (reference sequence). This CDR3 comprises 14 residues. Unmatched junction bases numbered 6, after V lost 4 bases and J lost 3 bases. CDR3 region: CASSNRDSGYEQYF. The CDR3 DNA follows: TGTGCCAGTAGTAACCGGGACAGCGGCTACGAGCAGTACTTC.

The V call is TRBV29-1, the J call TRBJ2-3, with a possible D match to TRBD2 (5 bases). Germline V gene lookup returns CDR1 SQVTM and CDR2 ANQGSEA. V lost 7 bases, J lost 1 base, and 15 bases lay in between. CDR3 length: 14 residues. The CDR3 is CSAFSALGTDTQYF. The CDR3 DNA reads TGCAGCGCCTTCTCCGCACTAGGCACAGATACGCAGTATTTT.

As DNA, the CDR3 is TGCGCCAGCAGCCAAGCCCCAGGAGCCCTCCACTTT. The encoded protein is CASSQAPGALHF. The J gene is TRBJ1-6, the V gene TRBV4-3; D unclear. CDR3 length equals 12 residues. Germline assignment: CDR1 LGHNA and CDR2 YSLEER. Trimming took off 1 base at V and 14 bases at J, with 9 bases between the two ends.

The chain has TRBV5-6 and TRBJ2-7; D may be TRBD1 (7 bases). This CDR3 has 13 amino acids. CDR1 and CDR2 from the germline V gene are SGHDT and YYEEEE. V was clipped by 7 bases and J by 5 bases, with 16 bases between them. Written as DNA, the CDR3 is TGTGCCAGCTCGGGACAGTGGGGGGACGAGCAGTACTTC. Amino acids: CASSGQWGDEQYF.

The chain combines TRBV5-1 with TRBJ1-2; D possibly corresponds to TRBD1 (6 bases). The germline V and J ends were trimmed by 4 bases and 6 bases, with 13 bases remaining between them. Looked up from germline, CDR1 is SGHRS and CDR2 is YFSETQ. CDR3 length: 13 amino acids. CDR3 sequence (DNA): TGCGCCAGCAGCCTAGGACAGATCCATGGCTACACCTTC. Translation: CASSLGQIHGYTF.

CDR3 nucleotides: TGTGCCAGCAGTCCGACCGGGCCGATGAACACCGGGGAGCTGTTTTTT. Its translation is CASSPTGPMNTGELFF. The rearrangement joins TRBV7-2 to TRBJ2-2; no clear D gene. The CDR3 is 16 amino acids. With 6 bases removed from V and 1 base from J, the gap between germline ends came to 15 bases. Germline-derived CDR1 and CDR2 are SGHTA and FQGNSA.

This sequence joins TRBV6-1 and TRBJ2-4; 7 bases are shared with TRBD2. The CDR3 sequence is 19 residues long. Losses at the gene ends were 8 bases for V and 7 bases for J; bases not matched to a gene: 26. Germline CDR1 is MNHNS and CDR2 is SASEGT. The CDR3 DNA sequence: TGTGCCAGCTCTGAAGTCCCCGGTCGCGCAGGGAGGGTTAGGAACATTCAGTACTTC. Its protein is CASSEVPGRAGRVRNIQYF.

The rearrangement links TRBV29-1 to TRBJ2-5; D is perhaps TRBD1 or TRBD2 (6 bases each). The germline V gene has CDR1 SQVTM and CDR2 ANQGSEA. The V gene lost 8 bases and the J gene lost 2 bases, with 12 bases spanning the gap. This CDR3 spans 12 amino acids. This CDR3 reads CSTGGQQETQYF. The CDR3 DNA follows: TGCAGCACTGGGGGGCAGCAAGAGACCCAGTACTTC.

Written as DNA, the CDR3 is TGTGCCTGGAGCGGGGCCATGGGGACTGAAGCTTTCTTT. Protein sequence: CAWSGAMGTEAFF. The chain employs TRBV30 and TRBJ1-1, with D possibly matching TRBD1 (5 bases). The CDR3 runs 13 residues. Per germline, CDR1 GTSNPN and CDR2 SVGIG (reference sequence). Trimming took 3 bases from V and 5 from J, leaving 13 bases between them.

The CDR3 sequence: CASSLDAGEKLFF. The CDR3 DNA reads as TGTGCCAGCAGCTTAGACGCAGGGGAAAAACTGTTTTTT. The V gene is TRBV7-2, the J gene TRBJ1-4; possible D gene TRBD1, 5 bases. CDR3 size: 13 residues. V was clipped by 1 base and J by 8 bases, with 8 bases between them. Germline loops: CDR1 SGHTA, CDR2 FQGNSA.

The chain has TRBV5-1 and TRBJ1-2; weak D call: TRBD1 (6 bases). CDR1 and CDR2 (germline): SGHRS, YFSETQ. V gave up 0 bases and J gave up 8 bases, with 11 bases separating them. The CDR3 runs to 13 residues. The CDR3 nucleotides read TGCGCCAGCAGCTTGGACAGGGAAGACGGCTACACCTTC. Protein product: CASSLDREDGYTF.

V and J are TRBV27 and TRBJ2-3; 15 bases line up with TRBD2. The V gene end was trimmed by 4 bases and the J gene end by 9 bases; junction bases not matched to a gene: 8. The CDR3 contains 16 residues. CDR1 is MNHEY and CDR2 is SMNVEV in the germline V gene (reference sequence). The CDR3 bases are TGTGCCAGCAGTTCCCGGACTAGCGGGAGGGCCCGGACGCAGTATTTT. Translated, it gives CASSSRTSGRARTQYF.

J is TRBJ2-1 and V is TRBV4-1; D unresolved. The V gene's germline CDR1 is MGHRA and CDR2 YSYEKL. V lost 3 bases, J lost 5 bases, and 11 bases lay in between. CDR3 length: 14 residues. The CDR3 bases are TGCGCCAGCAGCCAGCCTGGTTGGAACAATGAGCAGTTCTTC. Its protein product is CASSQPGWNNEQFF.

V is TRBV25-1 and J is TRBJ2-7; tentatively, D is TRBD1 (5 bases). Germline assignment: CDR1 MGHDK and CDR2 SYGVNS. The CDR3 is made up of 13 amino acids. V was pared by 3 bases and J by 1 base, with 7 bases between. CDR3 amino acids: CASSESGSYEQYF. The CDR3 DNA reads as TGTGCCAGCAGTGAGTCAGGGTCCTACGAGCAGTACTTC.

This clone has a handful of counts. The rearrangement uses TRBV5-1 and TRBJ2-5; maybe TRBD2 (6 bases). Between the trimmed V and J ends, which lost 0 bases and 5 bases, there was a span of 8 bases. The CDR3 length is 13 residues. Germline values: CDR1 SGHRS, CDR2 YFSETQ. CDR3 protein: CASSLGLEETQYF. DNA for the CDR3: TGCGCCAGCAGCTTGGGACTAGAGGAGACCCAGTACTTC.

This clone was observed a few times. This chain connects TRBV2 to TRBJ2-1, with D unclear. From germline, CDR1 is SNHLY and CDR2 FYNNEI. This CDR3 has 11 residues. V lost 6 bases to trimming and J lost 4 bases, with 4 bases between them. The CDR3 sequence: CASSYYNEQFF. DNA of the CDR3: TGTGCCAGCAGCTATTACAATGAGCAGTTCTTC.

This clone was seen a handful of times. J is TRBJ2-3 and V is TRBV29-1; 11 bases match TRBD1. The germline V gene has CDR1 SQVTM and CDR2 ANQGSEA. Germline trimming cut 6 bases from V and 0 bases from J; bases unmatched to any gene: 8. This CDR3 is 16 amino acids long. DNA for the CDR3: TGCAGCGTGCTAGGCGGGACAGGGGGAAGCACAGATACGCAGTATTTT. It is translated as CSVLGGTGGSTDTQYF.